Listed below are T cell receptor beta chains from one sample, sequenced in a study of blood T cell repertoires in COVID-19. This table comes from immunoSEQ multiplex PCR, and its TCRdb copy is limited to in-frame clones, with some not included. The data contain roughly 330,000 clones, about 90% of them singletons. The specimen was PBMCs or T cells enriched from blood (not recorded which). These receptors all come from a man aged 25 to 45 who had recovered from COVID-19. Each CDR3 is given with its conserved first and last residue. Fields, in order: V gene, D gene, clone size, J gene, CDR3 DNA, CDR3 protein. A D gene is named only where the DNA matches it firmly. Expanded clones get a size class; other rows say once, few or many, or leave the size out.

V: TRBV18; D: NA; size: NA; J: TRBJ1-6; DNA: TGTGCCAGCTCACGAGAGAGTTATAATTCACCCCTCCACTTT; CDR3: CASSRESYNSPLHF
V: TRBV7-3; D: TRBD1; size: NA; J: TRBJ2-1; DNA: TGTGCCAGCAGCTTACTGACAGGGGGCCAATATGAGCAGTTCTTC; CDR3: CASSLLTGGQYEQFF
V: TRBV10-2; D: NA; size: NA; J: TRBJ2-5; DNA: TGCGCCAGCAGTATGGACAGTCAAGAGACCCAGTACTTC; CDR3: CASSMDSQETQYF
V: TRBV19; D: NA; size: NA; J: TRBJ1-1; DNA: TGTGCCAGTAGAGGCGAGCGGACTTTCTTT; CDR3: CASRGERTFF
V: TRBV12-3/TRBV12-4; D: NA; size: once; J: TRBJ1-3; DNA: TGTGCCAGCAGTTTAGGGGCGGGCACCATATATTTT; CDR3: CASSLGAGTIYF
V: TRBV5-6; D: NA; size: NA; J: TRBJ1-2; DNA: TGTGCCAGCAGCCGTGGGGACTCCCTCGATGGCTACACCTTC; CDR3: CASSRGDSLDGYTF
V: TRBV6-6; D: TRBD1; size: NA; J: TRBJ1-1; DNA: TGTGCCAGCAGTCAGGGACAGATTAACACTGAAGCTTTCTTT; CDR3: CASSQGQINTEAFF
V: TRBV6-5; D: TRBD1; size: NA; J: TRBJ2-7; DNA: TGTGCCAGCAGCCCCGGGACAGGGATACCCTACGAGCAGTACTTC; CDR3: CASSPGTGIPYEQYF
V: TRBV21-1; D: NA; size: NA; J: TRBJ1-1; DNA: TGTGCCAGCAGCAAAGACCAGGGGGCGGCCCAGGAGAACACTGAAGCTTTCTTT; CDR3: CASSKDQGAAQENTEAFF
V: TRBV5-6; D: TRBD1; size: few; J: TRBJ2-2; DNA: TGTGCCAGCAGCGACCAGGGGGCGAACACCGGGGAGCTGTTTTTT; CDR3: CASSDQGANTGELFF
V: TRBV5-5; D: NA; size: NA; J: TRBJ1-6; DNA: TGTGCCAGCAGCTTGCGGGGAGGCACCTATAATTCACCCCTCCACTTT; CDR3: CASSLRGGTYNSPLHF
V: TRBV2; D: TRBD1; size: once; J: TRBJ1-2; DNA: TGTGCCAGCAGCTCGGACAGGGCCACGACCTCAGCTAACTATGGCTACACCTTC; CDR3: CASSSDRATTSANYGYTF
V: TRBV6-5; D: NA; size: once; J: TRBJ1-2; DNA: TGTGCCAGCAGTTACTCTGGGGGACTTAACTATGGCTACACCTTC; CDR3: CASSYSGGLNYGYTF
V: TRBV19; D: TRBD1; size: NA; J: TRBJ2-7; DNA: TGTGCCAGTAGTATCGAATGGACAGGGACGTACGAGCAGTACTTC; CDR3: CASSIEWTGTYEQYF
V: TRBV12-3/TRBV12-4; D: TRBD1; size: NA; J: TRBJ2-3; DNA: TGTGCCAGCACCCGGGACAGGGGGGCTACGCAGTATTTT; CDR3: CASTRDRGATQYF
V: TRBV5-6; D: NA; size: NA; J: TRBJ2-5; DNA: TGTGCCAGCAGCTTGGTTGGGGGGAGACAAGAGACCCAGTACTTC; CDR3: CASSLVGGRQETQYF
V: TRBV12-3/TRBV12-4; D: NA; size: NA; J: TRBJ1-2; DNA: TGTGCCAGCAGTGAGGGCTATGGCTACACCTTC; CDR3: CASSEGYGYTF
V: TRBV28; D: TRBD1; size: once; J: TRBJ1-3; DNA: TGTGCCAGCAGTGTGACAGGGAAACCCTCTGGAAACACCATATATTTT; CDR3: CASSVTGKPSGNTIYF
V: TRBV6-5; D: TRBD1; size: NA; J: TRBJ1-5; DNA: TGTGCCAGCAGTCCCGGACAGGGTGGCAATCAGCCCCAGCATTTT; CDR3: CASSPGQGGNQPQHF
V: TRBV29-1; D: TRBD1; size: NA; J: TRBJ2-7; DNA: TGCAGCGTTGAAGATCACAGTGAGGGGACAGCCTACGAGCAGTACTTC; CDR3: CSVEDHSEGTAYEQYF
V: TRBV20-1; D: TRBD2; size: NA; J: TRBJ2-5; DNA: TGCAGTGCTAGTGACAGCGGGGGGGAAGAGACCCAGTACTTC; CDR3: CSASDSGGEETQYF
V: TRBV28; D: NA; size: NA; J: TRBJ2-3; DNA: TGTGCCAGCACCCTCTCTGGGACCCGGGGACAAGATACGCAGTATTTT; CDR3: CASTLSGTRGQDTQYF
V: TRBV10-1; D: NA; size: NA; J: TRBJ1-1; DNA: TGCGCCACCCAGGGCCCGAACACTGAAGCTTTCTTT; CDR3: CATQGPNTEAFF
V: TRBV18; D: TRBD1; size: NA; J: TRBJ1-5; DNA: TGTGCCAGCTCACCCGGGACAGCATTATATAGCAATCAGCCCCAGCATTTT; CDR3: CASSPGTALYSNQPQHF
V: TRBV5-4; D: NA; size: NA; J: TRBJ1-5; DNA: TGTGCCAGCAGCTTGGATGGAGGTCAGCCCCAGCATTTT; CDR3: CASSLDGGQPQHF
V: TRBV19; D: TRBD1; size: NA; J: TRBJ1-5; DNA: TGTGCCAGTAGAAGACAGGGAAGGGGGTATAGCAATCAGCCCCAGCATTTT; CDR3: CASRRQGRGYSNQPQHF
V: TRBV3-1/TRBV3-2; D: TRBD2; size: NA; J: TRBJ2-1; DNA: TGTGCCAGCAGCCAAGGGGCGGCTAGCGGGGGTTACAATGAGCAGTTCTTC; CDR3: CASSQGAASGGYNEQFF
V: TRBV28; D: NA; size: once; J: TRBJ2-5; DNA: TGTGCCAGCAGTTCCCGGGCCAAGGGGGGGGAGACCCAGTACTTC; CDR3: CASSSRAKGGETQYF
V: TRBV7-3; D: TRBD1; size: NA; J: TRBJ2-2; DNA: TGTGCCAGCAGCTCCCGACAGGGGGCGAGCGGGGAGCTGTTTTTT; CDR3: CASSSRQGASGELFF
V: TRBV28; D: NA; size: NA; J: TRBJ1-6; DNA: TGTGCCAGCAGTTCCGTGAATTCACCCCTCCACTTT; CDR3: CASSSVNSPLHF